Listed here are 26 T cell receptor beta chains from one sample, sequenced in a study of CD8+ T cells in alopecia areata. Noted treatment: oral pan-JAK inhibitor, 5-10 mg twice daily. Extraction of RNA preceded its reverse transcription into cDNA, which served as the sequencing template. Profiled with immunoSEQ multiplex PCR; TCRdb holds only in-frame clones, not every one. The sample yields 150,000 to 200,000 clones, around three fifths seen once. Material: CD4+ T cells sorted from blood, obtained at week 24, from a patient treated with tofacitinib. The receptors were sampled from a human donor with alopecia areata.

The chain recombines TRBV9 with TRBJ2-3, with 11 nucleotides matching TRBD2. Per germline, CDR1 SGDLS and CDR2 YYNGEE. This CDR3 contains 16 residues. V shed 0 bases and J 1 base; nucleotides not matched to a gene: 1. The CDR3 DNA reads as TGTGCCAGCAGCGTAGAACTAGCGGGAGGCACAGATACGCAGTATTTT. Amino acid sequence: CASSVELAGGTDTQYF.

V usage is TRBV29-1 and J usage is TRBJ2-6; 7 bases fit TRBD1. CDR1 and CDR2 (germline): SQVTM, ANQGSEA. The CDR3 length is 19 residues. V gave up 0 bases and J gave up 0 bases; unmatched junction bases: 11. The CDR3 loop reads CSVEERTGVESSGANVLTF. Here the CDR3 DNA reads TGCAGCGTTGAAGAACGAACAGGGGTCGAAAGCTCTGGGGCCAACGTCCTGACTTTC.

In this sample, this clone turned up a few times. The CDR3 loop reads CASTRDRTYEQYF. The CDR3 DNA reads as TGTGCCAGCACCCGGGACCGTACCTACGAGCAGTACTTC. The V gene is TRBV2, the J gene TRBJ2-7; tentatively, D is TRBD1 or TRBD2 (5 bases each). Germline loops: CDR1 SNHLY, CDR2 FYNNEI. The CDR3 is made up of 13 amino acids. The germline V and J ends were trimmed by 7 bases and 2 bases, with 12 bases remaining between them.

V gene TRBV27 combines with J gene TRBJ2-7, with D possibly being TRBD1 (6 bases). There are 18 residues in the CDR3. Germline values: CDR1 MNHEY, CDR2 SMNVEV (reference sequence). V lost 0 bases to trimming and J lost 5 bases, with 23 bases between them. The CDR3 nucleotides are TGTGCCAGCAGTTTATCGGCGTTGGGTGGACCTCCAGGGGACGAGCAGTACTTC. Translated, it gives CASSLSALGGPPGDEQYF.

The V call is TRBV30, the J call TRBJ1-4; D gene unclear. Germline V gives CDR1 GTSNPN, CDR2 SVGIG (reference sequence). Trimming left V 2 bases short and J 7 bases short, with 11 bases between. This CDR3 has 13 amino acids. CDR3 nucleotide sequence: TGTGCCTGGAGTAGTGTGACCGGTGAAAAACTGTTTTTT. This sequence encodes CAWSSVTGEKLFF.

This clone was observed a handful of times. This chain joins TRBV29-1 and TRBJ2-5; D is possibly TRBD1 (7 bases). Germline CDR1 is SQVTM and CDR2 is ANQGSEA. V dropped 7 bases and J dropped 7 bases, with 22 bases sitting between them. The CDR3 covers 14 residues. The CDR3 spells CSGEGAERVGTQYF. The DNA of the CDR3 is TGCAGCGGTGAGGGGGCAGAGCGGGTCGGGACCCAGTACTTC.

This chain connects TRBV25-1 to TRBJ2-7; 8 positions agree with TRBD1. This CDR3 has 13 residues. Germline CDR1 is MGHDK and CDR2 is SYGVNS. Trimming at V came to 8 bases and at J to 2 bases, leaving 5 bases not matched to a gene. CDR3: CASRDRLTYEQYF. The CDR3 DNA follows: TGTGCCAGCCGGGACAGGCTCACCTACGAGCAGTACTTC.

The V call is TRBV19, the J call TRBJ2-3; D is tentatively TRBD1 or TRBD2 (5 bases each). V was cut by 3 bases and J by 4 bases, with 14 bases left in between. Germline CDR1 is LNHDA and CDR2 is SQIVND (reference sequence). This CDR3 comprises 15 residues. The CDR3: CASSIAARGPDTQYF. CDR3 DNA: TGTGCCAGTAGTATCGCCGCCCGGGGCCCAGATACGCAGTATTTT.

The chain uses TRBV4-1 and TRBJ2-1; D call uncertain. Trimming left V 1 base short and J 7 bases short, with 14 bases between. From germline, CDR1 is MGHRA and CDR2 YSYEKL. There are 15 residues in the CDR3. The CDR3, as DNA: TGCGCCAGCAGCCAAGGGATCTCTGCGGCTAATGAGCAGTTCTTC. Encoded protein: CASSQGISAANEQFF.

The chain is built from TRBV7-8 and TRBJ1-5; D is unclear. The CDR3 consists of 16 residues. Germline CDR1 reads SGHVS; CDR2 reads FQNEAQ. Trimming took off 2 bases at V and 0 bases at J, with 11 bases between the two ends. The CDR3 DNA is TGTGCCAGCAGCTTATCCTCGGAATATAGCAATCAGCCCCAGCATTTT. Translating gives CASSLSSEYSNQPQHF.

The rearrangement uses TRBV14 and TRBJ1-2; TRBD1 matches 7 bases. CDR1 is SGHDN, CDR2 FVKESK, per germline. The J segment lost 0 bases and the V segment lost 4 bases, leaving 5 bases of the junction unmatched. The CDR3 totals 15 residues. CDR3 sequence (DNA): TGTGCCAGCAGCCGGGACAGCTTTACTAACTATGGCTACACCTTC. Residues: CASSRDSFTNYGYTF.

This chain links TRBV18 with TRBJ1-5; a weak D match, TRBD1 (6 bases). The CDR3 has 16 residues. Germline CDR1 KGHSH, CDR2 LQKENI. The V end lost 3 bases, the J end lost 2 bases, and 14 bases lay between the germline ends. Here the CDR3 DNA reads TGTGCCAGCTCACCTGGAGACAGGTCTCGCAATCAGCCCCAGCATTTT. This encodes CASSPGDRSRNQPQHF.

V gene TRBV5-1 combines with J gene TRBJ2-2, with 9 nucleotides matching TRBD1. CDR1 and CDR2 (germline): SGHRS, YFSETQ. The CDR3 covers 15 residues. Trimming cost V 3 bases and J 6 bases; bases outside gene matches: 6. The CDR3 spells CASSSSGTGSGELFF. CDR3 sequence (DNA): TGCGCCAGCAGCTCTTCCGGGACAGGGTCCGGGGAGCTGTTTTTT.

V is TRBV18 and J is TRBJ2-7, with a possible D match to TRBD2 (5 bases). The CDR3 extends over 18 amino acids. Germline V gene sequence: CDR1 KGHSH, CDR2 LQKENI. V shed 3 bases and J shed 0 bases, with 21 bases lying between them. The CDR3: CASSPSQGGRVYSYEQYF. In DNA, the CDR3 is TGTGCCAGCTCACCGAGTCAAGGAGGTAGGGTATACTCCTACGAGCAGTACTTC.

The rearrangement joins TRBV29-1 to TRBJ1-1; perhaps TRBD1 as D (5 bases). The V and J ends lost 6 bases and 0 bases respectively, with 11 bases between them. Per germline, CDR1 SQVTM and CDR2 ANQGSEA. CDR3 length: 13 residues. The CDR3 DNA reads TGCAGCGTCCGGGGGGTTATGAACACTGAAGCTTTCTTT. This translates into CSVRGVMNTEAFF.

The V gene is TRBV10-3, the J gene TRBJ1-6; tentative D call: TRBD1 (5 bases). CDR1 is ENHRY and CDR2 is SYGVKD in the germline V gene. This CDR3 is built from 15 residues. Trimming took off 2 bases at V and 8 bases at J, with 13 bases between the two ends. CDR3 amino acids: CAISERGPRDSPLHF. The CDR3 bases are TGTGCCATCAGTGAGAGGGGACCGCGCGATTCACCCCTCCACTTT.

This clone appeared once. This chain uses TRBV7-6 with TRBJ2-1; no clear D gene. V was clipped by 5 bases and J by 7 bases, with 15 bases between them. Germline-derived CDR1 and CDR2 are SGHVS and FNYEAQ. The CDR3 spans 14 residues. CDR3 loop: CASSLGLQWNEQFF. CDR3 sequence (DNA): TGTGCCAGCAGCCTCGGGCTACAGTGGAATGAGCAGTTCTTC. The whole variable domain, filled in from reference TRBV7-6 and TRBJ2-1, reads GAGVSQSPRYKVTKRGQDVALRCDPISGHVSLYWYRQALGQGPEFLTYFNYEAQQDKSGLPNDRFSAERPEGSISTLTIQRTEQRDSAMYRCASSLGLQWNEQFFGPGTRLTVL.

Comments on this clone: In the same sample, other DNA sequences code for this CDR3. This chain joins TRBV11-2 and TRBJ2-1; 8 nucleotides match TRBD2. CDR1 and CDR2 (germline): SGHAT, FQNNGV. J was trimmed by 3 bases and V by 1 base; bases with no gene match: 2. This CDR3 is built from 15 residues. CDR3 residues: CASSLAGGLYNEQFF. The CDR3 DNA sequence: TGTGCCAGCAGCTTAGCGGGGGGGCTCTACAATGAGCAGTTCTTC. The full variable domain, with the rest looked up from reference TRBV11-2 and TRBJ2-1, is EAGVAQSPRYKIIEKRQSVAFWCNPISGHATLYWYQQILGQGPKLLIQFQNNGVVDDSQLPKDRFSAERLKGVDSTLKIQPAKLEDSAVYLCASSLAGGLYNEQFFGPGTRLTVL.

The genes are TRBV7-8 and TRBJ1-1; D is perhaps TRBD1 (5 bases). Deletions cut 3 bases from V and 4 bases from J, with 6 bases between. Germline CDR1 reads SGHVS; CDR2 reads FQNEAQ. This CDR3 comprises 12 residues. CDR3: CASSFGATEAFF. As DNA, the CDR3 is TGTGCCAGCAGCTTCGGGGCCACTGAAGCTTTCTTT.

This clone has only one observation. V usage is TRBV30 and J usage is TRBJ2-7; D possibly corresponds to TRBD1 (5 bases). The V and J ends lost 0 bases and 1 base respectively, with 10 bases between them. This CDR3 region has 14 residues. Germline assignment: CDR1 GTSNPN and CDR2 SVGIG (reference sequence). CDR3: CAWSVDTNSYEQYF. The CDR3 DNA reads as TGTGCCTGGAGTGTGGACACCAATTCCTACGAGCAGTACTTC.

The V call is TRBV29-1, the J call TRBJ2-7; D is uncertain. V was pared by 7 bases and J by 5 bases, with 12 bases between. The CDR3 runs 11 residues. Germline loops: CDR1 SQVTM, CDR2 ANQGSEA. The CDR3, as DNA: TGCAGCGCCACGAGAGTGGACGAGCAGTACTTC. This translates into CSATRVDEQYF.

There are a few counts of this clone. The chain recombines TRBV6-6 with TRBJ2-7; D gene unclear. From germline, CDR1 is MNHNY and CDR2 SVGAGI (reference sequence). Trimming took 3 bases from V and 2 from J, leaving 5 bases between them. The CDR3 covers 12 residues. Here the CDR3 DNA reads TGTGCCAGCAGTTATCCCCCCTACGAGCAGTACTTC. This codes for CASSYPPYEQYF.

This chain joins TRBV2 and TRBJ2-4, with 10 nucleotides matching TRBD1. The J segment lost 7 bases and the V segment lost 0 bases, leaving 0 bases of the junction unmatched. This CDR3 has 14 amino acids. Germline lookup yields CDR1 SNHLY and CDR2 FYNNEI. The CDR3 bases are TGTGCCAGCAGTGAAGCGGGACAGGGGAACATTCAGTACTTC. Translation gives CASSEAGQGNIQYF.

This clone was seen more than once but under ten times. The chain combines TRBV19 with TRBJ1-5; 9 nucleotides align to TRBD1. Germline lookup yields CDR1 LNHDA and CDR2 SQIVND (reference sequence). V dropped 7 bases and J dropped 0; count of bases not matched to a gene: 7. The CDR3 length is 16 residues. CDR3 loop: CASTTGQGNSNQPQHF. The CDR3 DNA reads TGTGCCAGTACCACTGGACAGGGGAATAGCAATCAGCCCCAGCATTTT.

This chain links TRBV5-1 with TRBJ2-2, with no clear D. Trimming removed 4 bases at V and 0 bases at J, with 7 bases between. The germline gives CDR1 SGHRS, CDR2 YFSETQ. The CDR3 consists of 14 residues. CDR3 protein: CASSPDANTGELFF. The CDR3 region has the DNA TGCGCCAGCAGCCCTGATGCGAACACCGGGGAGCTGTTTTTT. Full variable domain (remainder filled in from reference TRBV5-1 and TRBJ2-2): KAGVTQTPRYLIKTRGQQVTLSCSPISGHRSVSWYQQTPGQGLQFLFEYFSETQRNKGNFPGRFSGRQFSNSRSEMNVSTLELGDSALYLCASSPDANTGELFFGEGSRLTVL.

V usage is TRBV5-6 and J usage is TRBJ2-7; no firm D call. Per the germline V gene, CDR1 is SGHDT and CDR2 is YYEEEE. This CDR3 spans 13 amino acids. Trimming took 4 bases from V and 1 from J, leaving 9 bases between them. The CDR3 sequence: CASSGVGSYEQYF. The DNA for the CDR3 is TGTGCCAGCAGCGGGGTTGGGTCCTACGAGCAGTACTTC.